The present T cell receptor (beta chain) was sequenced within a study of T-cell reconstitution after alpha-beta-depleted transplantation in children. Preparation of the TCRbeta library was carried out with unique molecular identifiers. TCRdb re-called the PCR reads through MiXCR, storing one row per CDR3 protein. The sample comprises more than 400,000 distinct CDR3 sequences, approximately 10% of which are singletons, and 12% to 15% rests with the top ten. Findings and limits, study-wide: Among T cells one year after transplant, newly produced cells accounted for most counts and diversity. From surviving recipient T cells and thymic progenitors came the high day-60 TCRbeta diversity observed in some patients. Alpha-beta T cells present about two months after transplant were reported to originate from several hundred expanded graft clones.

This clonotype was seen ten or more times. Its target is not known. The length of the CDR3 is 12 residues. Germline lookup yields CDR1 MNHEY and CDR2 SVGEGT. J lost 7 bases, V lost 4 bases, and 1 base had no gene match. The specimen comprised PBMCs, mostly from graft donor cells, sampled 180 days after TCRalphabeta/CD19-depleted stem cell transplant. The chain joins TRBV6-2 or TRBV6-3 to TRBJ2-1; TRBD1 aligns across 7 bases. This TCR was sampled from a female patient aged 2 to 10 who had a stem cell transplant for aplastic anemia, so the T cells may come from the graft donor. DNA for the CDR3: TGTGCCAGCAGTTCACAGGGGAATGAGCAGTTCTTC. Its translation: CASSSQGNEQFF.